The source of this TCR beta chain is a study of cytomegalovirus exposure and HLA in healthy donors. Overall study results and limits: Subsequent analysis found a tendency for first-cohort TCR clusters to co-occur within the 120 or so validation repertoires. Researchers counted approximately 160 TCR beta chains as cytomegalovirus-associated. Under in vitro conditions, a few CMV-associated chains were confirmed as specific for CMV antigens.

Concerning this clone: Its specificity is not known.

Donors came from a validation cohort of over a hundred subjects, distinct from the first 666-subject cohort. Sequenced by immunoSEQ multiplex PCR; TCRdb stores in-frame clones only, minus some. The repertoire consists of about 330,000 clones, with approximately 90% occurring once and the leading ten covering around 0.8%. CDR3 length equals 16 residues. The germline CDR1 and CDR2 sequences are SGHTA and FQGNSA. V lost 6 bases and J lost 4, with 18 bases in between. The sequencing sample was made of PBMCs. This sequence was found in a woman between 18 and 29 years old in good health and CMV-seronegative. The chain carries TRBV7-2 and TRBJ2-2; D unclear. This CDR3 is CASSPLGSSSTGELFF. As DNA, the CDR3 is TGTGCCAGCAGTCCGCTTGGATCGTCTAGCACCGGGGAGCTGTTTTTT.